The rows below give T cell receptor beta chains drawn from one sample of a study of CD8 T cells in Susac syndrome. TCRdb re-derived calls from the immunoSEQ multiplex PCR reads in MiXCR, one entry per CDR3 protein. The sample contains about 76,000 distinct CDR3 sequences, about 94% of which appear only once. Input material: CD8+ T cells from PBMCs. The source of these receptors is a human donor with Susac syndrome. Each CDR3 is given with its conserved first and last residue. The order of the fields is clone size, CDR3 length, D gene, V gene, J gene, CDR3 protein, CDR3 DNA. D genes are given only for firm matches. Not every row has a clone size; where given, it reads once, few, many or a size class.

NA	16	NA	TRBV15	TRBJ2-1	CATSSRAGRMDNEQFF	TGTGCCACCAGCAGTCGAGCAGGGAGGATGGACAATGAGCAGTTCTTC
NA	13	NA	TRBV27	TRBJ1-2	CASSYGTFYGYTF	TGTGCCAGCAGTTACGGGACTTTTTATGGCTACACCTTC
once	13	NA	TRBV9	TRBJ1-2	CASTVGREGGYTF	TGTGCCAGCACCGTGGGCAGGGAAGGAGGCTACACCTTC
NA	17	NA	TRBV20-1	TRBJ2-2	CSARDWSSEANTGELFF	TGCAGTGCTAGAGATTGGTCTAGCGAGGCGAACACCGGGGAGCTGTTTTTT
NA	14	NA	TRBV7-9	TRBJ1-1	CASSNSPMNTEAFF	TGTGCCAGCAGCAACTCACCGATGAACACTGAAGCTTTCTTT
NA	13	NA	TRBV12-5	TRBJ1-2	CASGLGQYYGYTF	TGTGCTAGTGGCCTCGGGCAGTACTATGGCTACACCTTC
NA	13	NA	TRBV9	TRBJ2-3	CASSVPGIDTQYF	TGTGCCAGCAGCGTACCGGGGATAGATACGCAGTATTTT
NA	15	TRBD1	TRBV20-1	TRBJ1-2	CSARPTRDRGYGYTF	TGCAGTGCTAGACCTACTCGGGACAGGGGCTATGGCTACACCTTC
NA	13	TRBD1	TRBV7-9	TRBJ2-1	CASKEGQYNEQFF	TGTGCCAGCAAAGAGGGACAGTACAATGAGCAGTTCTTC
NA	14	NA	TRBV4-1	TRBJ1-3	CASSQDLGGNTIYF	TGCGCCAGCAGCCAAGATCTGGGGGGAAACACCATATATTTT
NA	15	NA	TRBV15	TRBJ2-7	CATSGLGAKAYEQYF	TGTGCCACCAGCGGCCTAGGAGCGAAGGCCTACGAGCAGTACTTC
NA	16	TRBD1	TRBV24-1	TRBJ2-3	CATSAPGQDSTDTQYF	TGTGCCACCAGTGCCCCGGGACAGGATAGCACAGATACGCAGTATTTT
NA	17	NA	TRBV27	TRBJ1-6	CASSFRTEVFRNSPLHF	TGTGCCAGCAGTTTTAGGACGGAGGTATTTCGCAATTCACCCCTCCACTTT
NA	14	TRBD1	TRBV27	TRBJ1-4	CASSYRGRNEKLFF	TGTGCCAGCAGCTACAGGGGCAGGAATGAAAAACTGTTTTTT
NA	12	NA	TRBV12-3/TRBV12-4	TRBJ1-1	CASRPDVSEAFF	TGTGCCAGCAGACCGGACGTCAGTGAAGCTTTCTTT
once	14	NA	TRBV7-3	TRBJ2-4	CASSLMGGKNIQYF	TGTGCCAGCAGCTTAATGGGTGGCAAAAACATTCAGTACTTC
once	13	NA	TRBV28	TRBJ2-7	CATRGGGGFEQYF	TGTGCCACTCGAGGAGGGGGGGGCTTCGAGCAGTACTTC
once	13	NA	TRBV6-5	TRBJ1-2	CASSYPGNYGYTF	TGTGCCAGCAGTTACCCAGGGAACTATGGCTACACCTTC
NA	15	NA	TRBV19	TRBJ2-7	CASSPDDSGSYEQYF	TGTGCCAGTAGCCCTGACGATTCCGGCTCCTACGAGCAGTACTTC
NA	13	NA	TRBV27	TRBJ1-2	CASSPGTALGYTF	TGTGCCAGCAGTCCAGGGACTGCTCTAGGCTACACCTTC
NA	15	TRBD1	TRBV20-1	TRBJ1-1	CSARDLQGGNTEAFF	TGCAGTGCTAGAGATTTACAGGGGGGGAACACTGAAGCTTTCTTT
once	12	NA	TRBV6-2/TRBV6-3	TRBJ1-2	CASYRVNYGYTF	TGTGCCAGCTACAGGGTCAACTATGGCTACACCTTC
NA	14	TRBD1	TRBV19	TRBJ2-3	CASNPDRGADTQYF	TGTGCCAGTAATCCGGACAGGGGAGCAGATACGCAGTATTTT
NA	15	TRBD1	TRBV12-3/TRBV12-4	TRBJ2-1	CASNWDRDRWHEQFF	TGTGCCAGCAACTGGGACAGGGATCGTTGGCATGAGCAGTTCTTC
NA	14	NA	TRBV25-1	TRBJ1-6	CASTPSIGVSPLHF	TGTGCCAGCACCCCAAGTATAGGGGTTTCACCCCTCCACTTT
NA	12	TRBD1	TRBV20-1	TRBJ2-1	CSATGQGDEQFF	TGCAGTGCTACCGGCCAGGGGGATGAGCAGTTCTTC
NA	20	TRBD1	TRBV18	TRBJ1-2	CASSPLPRDRGREFDYGYTF	TGTGCCAGCTCCCCACTACCCAGGGACAGGGGAAGGGAGTTTGACTATGGCTACACCTTC
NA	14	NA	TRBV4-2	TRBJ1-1	CASSPGTRGAEAFF	TGTGCCAGCAGCCCGGGGACGAGAGGGGCTGAAGCTTTCTTT
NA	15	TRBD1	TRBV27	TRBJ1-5	CASSSGTGSNQPQHF	TGTGCCAGCAGTTCCGGGACAGGGAGCAATCAGCCCCAGCATTTT
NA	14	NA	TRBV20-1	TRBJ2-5	CSAGGPGAEGTQYF	TGCAGTGCTGGGGGCCCGGGAGCCGAGGGGACCCAGTACTTC
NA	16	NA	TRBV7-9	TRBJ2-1	CASSQSRDHSYNEQFF	TGTGCCAGCAGCCAATCGCGGGATCACTCCTACAATGAGCAGTTCTTC
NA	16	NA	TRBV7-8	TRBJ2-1	CASSFSPGPQGNEQFF	TGTGCCAGCAGCTTTTCCCCGGGGCCCCAAGGGAATGAGCAGTTCTTC
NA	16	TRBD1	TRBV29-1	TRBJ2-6	CSVGRTGSAGANVLTF	TGCAGCGTTGGCAGGACAGGGTCTGCTGGGGCCAACGTCCTGACTTTC
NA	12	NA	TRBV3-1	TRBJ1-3	CASSPELDTIYF	TGTGCCAGCAGCCCCGAGCTGGACACCATATATTTT
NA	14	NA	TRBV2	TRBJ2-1	CASSDPALVWEQFF	TGTGCCAGCAGTGACCCCGCACTCGTTTGGGAGCAGTTCTTC
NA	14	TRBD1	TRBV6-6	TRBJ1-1	CASSYTGVDTEAFF	TGTGCCAGCAGCTATACAGGGGTTGACACTGAAGCTTTCTTT
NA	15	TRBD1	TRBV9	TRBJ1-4	CASSVGAGGNEKLFF	TGTGCCAGCAGCGTAGGGGCAGGGGGTAATGAAAAACTGTTTTTT